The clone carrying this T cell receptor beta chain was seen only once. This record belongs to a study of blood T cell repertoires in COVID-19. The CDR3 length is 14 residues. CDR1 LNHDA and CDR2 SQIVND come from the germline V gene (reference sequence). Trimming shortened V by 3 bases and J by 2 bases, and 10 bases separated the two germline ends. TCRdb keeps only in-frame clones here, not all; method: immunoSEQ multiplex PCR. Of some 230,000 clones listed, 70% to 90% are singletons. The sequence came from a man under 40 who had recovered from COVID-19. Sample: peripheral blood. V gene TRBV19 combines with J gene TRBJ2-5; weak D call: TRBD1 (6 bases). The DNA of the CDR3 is TGTGCCAGTAGTATGGGGACACATCAAGAGACCCAGTACTTC. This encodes CASSMGTHQETQYF.